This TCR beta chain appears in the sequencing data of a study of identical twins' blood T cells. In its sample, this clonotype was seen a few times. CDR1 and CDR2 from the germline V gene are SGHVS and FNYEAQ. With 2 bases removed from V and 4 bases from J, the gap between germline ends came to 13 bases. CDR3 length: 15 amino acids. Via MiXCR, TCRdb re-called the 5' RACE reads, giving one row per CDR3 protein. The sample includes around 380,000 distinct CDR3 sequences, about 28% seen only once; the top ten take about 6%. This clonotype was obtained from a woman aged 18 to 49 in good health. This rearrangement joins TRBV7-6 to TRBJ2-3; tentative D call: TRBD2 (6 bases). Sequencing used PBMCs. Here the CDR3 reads CASSLWQGGADTQYF. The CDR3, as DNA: TGTGCCAGCAGCTTATGGCAGGGAGGCGCAGATACGCAGTATTTT.